Listed here is a single TCR beta chain. Antigen unknown. TCR cDNA, made by 5'RACE template switching, carried an added universal primer site and UMIs. TCRdb re-called the 5' RACE reads with MiXCR, one entry per CDR3 protein. The profile shows some 670,000 distinct CDR3 sequences, approximately 13% of them singletons. The CDR3 is 12 residues long. The V and J ends lost 4 bases and 6 bases respectively, with 11 bases between them. The germline V gene encodes CDR1 SGHRS and CDR2 YFSETQ. The data are from a study of T cells after yellow fever vaccination. At the level of the study: Fractions of limited cellularity were prepared by means of SMART-Seq v4 Ultra Low Input. Study outcomes and limitations: Post-booster samples contained most primary-vaccination clones (around 95% CD4, 70% to 90% CD8). The secondary response was weaker, and its peak arrived faster, on day 5 versus 15.

The sequences come from PBMCs, collected on the day of the yellow fever booster vaccination. The TCR was taken from a man under 40 who received the YFV17D yellow fever vaccine. V gene TRBV5-1 combines with J gene TRBJ2-7; weak D call: TRBD1 (6 bases). CDR3 region: CASSDQDSEQYF. Here the CDR3 DNA reads TGCGCCAGCAGCGACCAGGACAGCGAGCAGTACTTC.